This TCR beta chain was obtained from a study of tissue T cells after allogeneic stem cell transplantation. In the case of this clone: The antigen is not known. Any gene name here is a mouse gene name. The CDR3 end falls 1 residue outside the read, so it is completed with the germline J gene.

Profiling relied on immunoSEQ multiplex PCR, and the TCRdb table lists in-frame clones only, not all of them. The data hold 4,500 to 5,500 clones, with around 45% observed a single time. The study's findings and limits: Within patients, tissue anatomy strongly shaped TCR repertoire composition. Shared clones across patients were few; motif clustering revealed tissue-specific shared signatures.

V gave up 7 bases and J gave up 2 bases, with 8 bases separating them. Germline V gene data show CDR1 as GKSSPN and CDR2 as SITVG. This CDR3 region has 11 residues. The sample's time point: mouse harvest day 14 after allogeneic transplant. Mouse grafts combined 10^7 T-cell-depleted bone marrow cells with 10^6 splenic CD5+ T cells. Mice had MHC-mismatched B6 into BALB/c GVHD, sampled day 7 or 14. V is TRBV31 and J is TRBJ1-2; D gene unclear. The receptor's source is a female BALB/c mouse given C57BL/6 T cells with graft-versus-host disease after an allogeneic hematopoietic cell transplant. Source material: gut tissue. The CDR3 bases that were read are TGTGCCTCGTCTGGGAACTCCGACTACACC. It codes for CASSGNSDYT. The complete CDR3 reads CASSGNSDYTF. The whole variable domain, remainder taken from reference TRBV31 and TRBJ1-2, is AQTIHQWPVAEIKAVGSPLSLGCTIKGKSSPNLYWYWQATGGTLQQLFYSITVGQVESVVQLNLSASRPKDDQFILSTEKLLLSHSGFYLCASSGNSDYTFGSGTRLLVI.